This entry is about one T cell receptor (beta chain). This entry is derived from a study of PD-L1 blockade in urothelial cancer. Time point in this sample: pretreatment peripheral blood. The assay was immunoSEQ multiplex PCR, and TCRdb's table has in-frame clones only and misses some. Altogether tens of thousands of clones are present, around four fifths being singletons, with the ten largest covering 6.5% to 8.5%. The CDR3 has 11 residues. V lost 6 bases, J lost 15 bases, and 12 bases lay in between. Germline loops: CDR1 KGHSH, CDR2 LQKENI. The source of this sequence is a man aged 55 to 70 with urothelial cancer. The chain couples TRBV18 to TRBJ1-6; D ambiguous. Specimen: PBMCs, collected around atezolizumab (anti-PD-L1) treatment. The CDR3 sequence is CASSLGEYLHF. The CDR3 coding sequence is TGTGCCAGCTCCCTAGGCGAGTACCTCCACTTT. Full variable domain (outside the CDR3, taken from reference TRBV18 and TRBJ1-6): NAGVMQNPRHLVRRRGQEARLRCSPMKGHSHVYWYRQLPEEGLKFMVYLQKENIIDESGMPKERFSAEFPKEGPSILRIQQVVRGDSAAYFCASSLGEYLHFGNGTRLTVT.